This TCR beta chain is drawn from a study of blood T cell repertoires in COVID-19. Study-level background: Acute and convalescent COVID-19 samples came from the United States, Italy and Spain.

Germline loops: CDR1 ENHRY, CDR2 SYGVKD. The length of the CDR3 is 16 residues. V lost 6 bases and J 0 bases, leaving 17 bases between the germline ends. How the authors handled the data: Reference gene primer amplification yielded estimated nucleated cell counts. Sequencing was performed with immunoSEQ multiplex PCR; in TCRdb, only in-frame clones are kept and a portion is missing. That table gives V, J and clone size, and the DNA gave D and trimming. Altogether about 120,000 clones are present, around 88% being singletons, with the ten largest covering about 9.3%. The sequence derives from a man aged 45-65 years with acute or convalescent COVID-19. The V and J genes are TRBV10-3 and TRBJ1-1; TRBD1 might be the D (5 bases). Sequenced input: peripheral blood. The CDR3 spells CAISLSGDLMNTEAFF. CDR3 in DNA: TGTGCCATCAGCCTCTCCGGGGACTTAATGAACACTGAAGCTTTCTTT.